This is a list of T cell receptor beta chains from one sample in a study of T cell repertoires in ileal Crohn's disease. Profiled with immunoSEQ multiplex PCR; TCRdb holds only in-frame clones, not every one. This table has roughly 1,900 clones, more than 75% appearing once. Sequenced material: ileal tissue. All receptors derive from an adult with Crohn's disease. Both conserved end residues are part of each CDR3. The order of the fields is J gene, clone size, CDR3 length, V gene, D gene, CDR3 protein. D genes are given only for firm matches. A clone size is listed for some rows: how often the clone was seen (once, few, many), or a class if it is expanded.

>TRBJ1-1|-|15|TRBV6-5|-
CASSSPRSWSTEAFF
>TRBJ1-2|-|14|TRBV5-4|TRBD1
CASSARDRGPSYTF
>TRBJ2-2|-|18|TRBV7-2|TRBD2
CASSLGGRASANTGELFF
>TRBJ1-2|once|13|TRBV5-1|-
CASSLASGRGYTF
>TRBJ2-7|-|14|TRBV7-8|-
CASSLEQFSYEQYF
>TRBJ2-7|few|15|TRBV2|TRBD2
CASSEAGRGGYEQYF
>-|-|14|TRBV5-1|-
CASSFGAEQETQYF
>TRBJ1-1|-|15|TRBV18|-
CASSPLRVGDAEAFF
>TRBJ1-1|-|14|TRBV6-5|-
CASRSTQLNTEAFF
>TRBJ1-1|-|11|TRBV14|-
CASSQYLLAFF
>TRBJ2-7|once|16|TRBV4-3|-
CASSQDWRGALNEQYF
>TRBJ1-6|-|13|TRBV4-3|-
CASSQGGESPLHF
>TRBJ1-1|-|14|TRBV10-2|-
CASTLDGMNTEAFF
>TRBJ1-6|-|16|TRBV6-1|-
CASSEGDMGAFSPLHF
>TRBJ1-5|-|14|TRBV18|-
CASSRGVGNQPQHF
>TRBJ1-2|-|13|TRBV6-1|TRBD1
CASTGDSGYGYTF
>TRBJ2-3|-|14|TRBV5-4|TRBD2
CASSKAGSTDTQYF
>TRBJ1-1|-|15|TRBV14|-
CASSQEARRNTEAFF
>TRBJ1-6|-|15|TRBV4-3|-
CASSSGSSYNSPLHF
>TRBJ1-1|-|13|TRBV25-1|-
CASSKTGKTEAFF
>TRBJ2-3|-|17|TRBV18|TRBD1
CASSPPNRGQGTDTQYF
>TRBJ1-2|-|14|TRBV5-4|TRBD1
CASSFLQGADGYTF
>TRBJ1-1|-|15|TRBV11-1|-
CASSPRKGDETEAFF
>TRBJ1-1|-|14|TRBV19|-
CATMTGLMNTEAFF
>TRBJ1-6|once|14|TRBV9|-
CASSVRALNSPLHF
>TRBJ2-5|few|16|TRBV9|TRBD2
CASSPRVAGLQETQYF
>TRBJ1-1|-|16|TRBV4-1|TRBD1
CASSPGQGRGNTEAFF
>TRBJ1-5|-|13|TRBV14|-
CASSRTVNQPQHF
>TRBJ1-4|-|14|TRBV5-8|-
CASSDPVSREKLFF
>TRBJ2-3|once|16|TRBV7-9|-
CASSFPPQGRADTQYF
>TRBJ2-3|-|16|TRBV5-4|-
CASSQGLPGSTDTQYF
>TRBJ2-5|-|12|TRBV29-1|TRBD2
CSATLAEETQYF
>TRBJ2-2|-|15|TRBV25-1|TRBD2
CASRKTSGRGGELFF
>TRBJ2-1|-|14|TRBV18|TRBD1
CASSSRDSHDEQFF
>TRBJ2-1|-|16|TRBV7-3|TRBD1
CASSPSPGTGGGEQFF
>TRBJ2-7|-|13|TRBV6-1|TRBD1
CASSGTGRNEQYF
>TRBJ2-6|-|19|TRBV4-1|TRBD2
CASSPQLLALNSGANVLTF
>TRBJ1-5|-|14|TRBV5-8|-
CASSLDSSNQPQHF
>TRBJ1-5|-|15|TRBV27|-
CASSLRTERNQPQHF
>TRBJ2-5|-|14|TRBV19|TRBD2
CASSNGRRQETQYF
>TRBJ2-2|-|15|TRBV2|-
CASSVRQGNTGELFF
>TRBJ1-1|-|15|TRBV7-2|-
CASSPTPAGNTEAFF
>TRBJ1-2|-|16|TRBV7-6|-
CASSLGAGLANYGYTF
>TRBJ1-1|-|17|TRBV27|-
CASSLNGGSWMNTEAFF
>TRBJ2-4|-|17|TRBV2|TRBD1
CASSGPGQGLAKNIQYF
>TRBJ2-3|-|15|TRBV11-3|TRBD1
CASSLGTGGTDTQYF
>TRBJ1-1|-|14|TRBV9|-
CASSVVVTGTEAFF
>TRBJ1-1|-|13|TRBV25-1|-
CASSEYRGTEAFF
>TRBJ1-1|-|14|TRBV6-6|-
CASILVGVNTEAFF
>TRBJ1-6|-|15|TRBV5-5|-
CASSSRDGEFTPLHF
>TRBJ1-2|-|14|TRBV7-9|TRBD1
CASSTSGQDYGYTF
>TRBJ1-4|-|15|TRBV5-1|TRBD1
CASSLWDSQNEKLFF